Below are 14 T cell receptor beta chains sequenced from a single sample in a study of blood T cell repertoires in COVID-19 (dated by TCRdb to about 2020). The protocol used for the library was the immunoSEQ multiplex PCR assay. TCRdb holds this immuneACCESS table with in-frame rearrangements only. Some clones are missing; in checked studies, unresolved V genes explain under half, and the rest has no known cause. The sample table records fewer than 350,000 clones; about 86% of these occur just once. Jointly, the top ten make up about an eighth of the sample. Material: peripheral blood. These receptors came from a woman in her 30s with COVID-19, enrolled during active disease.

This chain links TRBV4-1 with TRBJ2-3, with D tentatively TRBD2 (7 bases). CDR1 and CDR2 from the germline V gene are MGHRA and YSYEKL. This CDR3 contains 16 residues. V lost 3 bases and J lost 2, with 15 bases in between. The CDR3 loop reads CASSHVRGAATDTQYF. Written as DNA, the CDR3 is TGCGCCAGCAGCCACGTTCGGGGGGCCGCCACAGATACGCAGTATTTT.

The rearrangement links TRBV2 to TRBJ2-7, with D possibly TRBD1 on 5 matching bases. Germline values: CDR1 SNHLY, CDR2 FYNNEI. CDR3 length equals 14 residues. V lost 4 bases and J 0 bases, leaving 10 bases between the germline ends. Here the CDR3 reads CASSGLDSSYEQYF. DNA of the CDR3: TGTGCCAGCAGTGGTCTCGACAGCTCCTACGAGCAGTACTTC.

The CDR3, as DNA: TGCGCCAGCAGCCAAGATTGGACAGCCTACGAGCAGTACTTC. Amino acid sequence: CASSQDWTAYEQYF. V usage is TRBV4-1 and J usage is TRBJ2-7; perhaps TRBD1 as D (6 bases). The CDR3 is 14 residues long. Trimming took off 0 bases at V and 2 bases at J, with 8 bases between the two ends. The germline V gene encodes CDR1 MGHRA and CDR2 YSYEKL.

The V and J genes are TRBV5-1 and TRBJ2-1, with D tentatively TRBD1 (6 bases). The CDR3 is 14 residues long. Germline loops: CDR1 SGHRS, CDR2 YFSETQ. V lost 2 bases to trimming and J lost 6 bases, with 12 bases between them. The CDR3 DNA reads TGCGCCAGCAGCTTAGGGGGAAGGGGCAATGAGCAGTTCTTC. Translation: CASSLGGRGNEQFF.

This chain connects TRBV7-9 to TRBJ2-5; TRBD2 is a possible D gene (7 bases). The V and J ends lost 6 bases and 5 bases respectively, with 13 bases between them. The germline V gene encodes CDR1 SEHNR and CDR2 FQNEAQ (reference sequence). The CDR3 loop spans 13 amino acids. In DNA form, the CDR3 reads TGTGCCAGCAGGAAGGAGGGGGGGGAGACCCAGTACTTC. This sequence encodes CASRKEGGETQYF.

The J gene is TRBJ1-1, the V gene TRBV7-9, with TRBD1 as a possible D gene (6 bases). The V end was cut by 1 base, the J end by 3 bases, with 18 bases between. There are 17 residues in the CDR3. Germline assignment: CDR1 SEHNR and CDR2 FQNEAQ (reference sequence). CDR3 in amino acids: CASSLEGGRGGDTEAFF. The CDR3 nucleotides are TGTGCCAGCAGCTTAGAAGGGGGACGAGGTGGTGACACTGAAGCTTTCTTT.

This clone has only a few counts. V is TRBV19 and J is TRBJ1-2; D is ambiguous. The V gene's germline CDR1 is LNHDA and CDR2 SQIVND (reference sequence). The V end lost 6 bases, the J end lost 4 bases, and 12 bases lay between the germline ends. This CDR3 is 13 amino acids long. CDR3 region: CASRPDGLYGYTF. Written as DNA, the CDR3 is TGTGCCAGTAGACCCGACGGACTCTATGGCTACACCTTC.

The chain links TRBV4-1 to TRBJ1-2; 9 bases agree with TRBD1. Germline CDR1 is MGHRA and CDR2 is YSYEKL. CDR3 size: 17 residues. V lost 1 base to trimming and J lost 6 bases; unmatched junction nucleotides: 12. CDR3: CASSQGLVTGGLHGYTF. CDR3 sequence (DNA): TGCGCCAGCAGCCAAGGGCTGGTAACAGGGGGCCTCCATGGCTACACCTTC.

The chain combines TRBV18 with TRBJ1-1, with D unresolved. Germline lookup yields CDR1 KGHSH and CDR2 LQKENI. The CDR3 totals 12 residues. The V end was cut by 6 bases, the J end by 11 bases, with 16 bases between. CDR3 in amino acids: CASSRREVGAFF. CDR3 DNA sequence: TGTGCCAGCTCTCGACGGGAGGTGGGTGCTTTCTTT.

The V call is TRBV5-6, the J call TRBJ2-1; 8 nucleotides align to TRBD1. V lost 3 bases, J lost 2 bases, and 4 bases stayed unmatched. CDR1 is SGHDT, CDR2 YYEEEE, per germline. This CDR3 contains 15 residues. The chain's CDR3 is CASSYQGATYNEQFF. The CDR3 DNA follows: TGTGCCAGCAGCTACCAGGGGGCTACCTACAATGAGCAGTTCTTC.

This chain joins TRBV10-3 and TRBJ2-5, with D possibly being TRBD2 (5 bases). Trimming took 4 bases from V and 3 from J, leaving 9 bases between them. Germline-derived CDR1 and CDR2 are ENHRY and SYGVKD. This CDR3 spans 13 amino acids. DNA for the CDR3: TGTGCCATCAGTGGTAAGGGAGAAGAGACCCAGTACTTC. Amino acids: CAISGKGEETQYF.

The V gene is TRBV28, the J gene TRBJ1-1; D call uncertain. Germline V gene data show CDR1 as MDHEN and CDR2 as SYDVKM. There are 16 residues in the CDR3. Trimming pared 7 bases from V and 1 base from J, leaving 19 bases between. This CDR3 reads CASNIAPWAGNTEAFF. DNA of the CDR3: TGTGCCAGCAATATAGCTCCCTGGGCGGGGAACACTGAAGCTTTCTTT.

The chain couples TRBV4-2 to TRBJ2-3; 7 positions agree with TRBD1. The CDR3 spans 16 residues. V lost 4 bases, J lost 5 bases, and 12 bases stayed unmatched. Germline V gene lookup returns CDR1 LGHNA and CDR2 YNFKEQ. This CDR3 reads CASSPGAGGSQDTQYF. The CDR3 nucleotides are TGTGCCAGCAGCCCTGGGGCAGGGGGTTCCCAAGATACGCAGTATTTT.

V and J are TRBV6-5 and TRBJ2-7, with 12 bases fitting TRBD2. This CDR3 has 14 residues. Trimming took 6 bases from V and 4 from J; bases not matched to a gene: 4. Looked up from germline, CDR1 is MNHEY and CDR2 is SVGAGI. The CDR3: CASSRTSGVYEQYF. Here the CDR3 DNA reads TGTGCCAGCAGCAGGACTAGCGGGGTATACGAGCAGTACTTC.